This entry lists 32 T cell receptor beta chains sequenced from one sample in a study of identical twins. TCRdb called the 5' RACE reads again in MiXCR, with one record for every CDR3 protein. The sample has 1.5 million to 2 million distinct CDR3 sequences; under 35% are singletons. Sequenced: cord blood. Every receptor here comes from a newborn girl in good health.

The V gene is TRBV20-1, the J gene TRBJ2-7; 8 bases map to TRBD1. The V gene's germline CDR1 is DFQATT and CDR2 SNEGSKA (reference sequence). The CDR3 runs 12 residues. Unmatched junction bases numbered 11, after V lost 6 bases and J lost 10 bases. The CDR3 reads CSASRQTGVQYF. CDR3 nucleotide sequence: TGCAGTGCAAGCAGACAGACAGGGGTTCAGTACTTC.

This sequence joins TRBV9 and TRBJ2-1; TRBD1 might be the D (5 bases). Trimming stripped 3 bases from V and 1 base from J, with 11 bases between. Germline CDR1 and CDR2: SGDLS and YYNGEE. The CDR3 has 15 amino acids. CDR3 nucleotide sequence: TGTGCCAGCAGCGCCGACAGCGCATCCTACAATGAGCAGTTCTTC. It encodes CASSADSASYNEQFF.

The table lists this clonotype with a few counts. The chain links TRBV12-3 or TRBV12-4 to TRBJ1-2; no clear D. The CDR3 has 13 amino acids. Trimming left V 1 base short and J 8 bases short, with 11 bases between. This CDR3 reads CASSLGPGWGYTF. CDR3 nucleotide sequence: TGTGCCAGCAGTTTAGGCCCCGGCTGGGGCTACACCTTC.

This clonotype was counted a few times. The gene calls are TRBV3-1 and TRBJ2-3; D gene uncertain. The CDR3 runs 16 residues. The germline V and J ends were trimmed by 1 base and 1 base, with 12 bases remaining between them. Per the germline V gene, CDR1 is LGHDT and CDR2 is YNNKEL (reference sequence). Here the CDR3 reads CASSQVNLGGTDTQYF. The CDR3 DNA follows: TGTGCCAGCAGCCAAGTGAACCTAGGCGGCACAGATACGCAGTATTTT.

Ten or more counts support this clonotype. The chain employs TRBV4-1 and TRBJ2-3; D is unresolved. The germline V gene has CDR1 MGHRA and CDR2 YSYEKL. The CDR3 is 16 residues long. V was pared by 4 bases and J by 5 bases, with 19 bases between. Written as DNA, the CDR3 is TGCGCCAGCAGCCCCCGGAGCAGGCCCACCGGAGATACGCAGTATTTT. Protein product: CASSPRSRPTGDTQYF.

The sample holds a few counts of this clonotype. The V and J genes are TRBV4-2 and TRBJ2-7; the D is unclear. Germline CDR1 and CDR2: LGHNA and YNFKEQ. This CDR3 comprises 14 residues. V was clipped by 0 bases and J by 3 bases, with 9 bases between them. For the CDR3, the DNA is TGTGCCAGCAGCCAAGATTGGGTAGACTACGAGCAGTACTTC. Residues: CASSQDWVDYEQYF.

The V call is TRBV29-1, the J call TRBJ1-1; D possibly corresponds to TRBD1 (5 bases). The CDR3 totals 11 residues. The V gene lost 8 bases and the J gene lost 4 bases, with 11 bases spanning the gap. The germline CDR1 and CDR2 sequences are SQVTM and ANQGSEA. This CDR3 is CSLLRGTEAFF. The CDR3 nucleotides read TGCAGCCTACTTAGGGGCACTGAAGCTTTCTTT.

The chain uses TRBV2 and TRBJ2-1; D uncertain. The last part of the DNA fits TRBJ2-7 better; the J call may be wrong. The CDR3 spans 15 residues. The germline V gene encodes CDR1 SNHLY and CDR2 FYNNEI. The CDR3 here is CASSGAWSSYNEQYF. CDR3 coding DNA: TGTGCCAGCAGTGGGGCTTGGAGCTCCTACAATGAGCAGTACTTC.

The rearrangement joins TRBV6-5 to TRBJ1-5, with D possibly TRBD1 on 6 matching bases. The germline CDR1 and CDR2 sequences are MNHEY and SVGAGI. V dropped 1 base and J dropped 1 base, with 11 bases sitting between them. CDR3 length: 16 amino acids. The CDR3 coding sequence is TGTGCCAGCAGTTACTGGGGGCGGGGGAGCAATCAGCCCCAGCATTTT. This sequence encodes CASSYWGRGSNQPQHF.

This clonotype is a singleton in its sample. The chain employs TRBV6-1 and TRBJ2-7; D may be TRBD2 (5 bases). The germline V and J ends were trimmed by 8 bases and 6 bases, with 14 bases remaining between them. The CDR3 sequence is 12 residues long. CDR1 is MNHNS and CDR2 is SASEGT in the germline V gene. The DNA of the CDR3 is TGTGCCAGCGGGAGCGCCACCTGCGAGCAGTACTTC. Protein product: CASGSATCEQYF.

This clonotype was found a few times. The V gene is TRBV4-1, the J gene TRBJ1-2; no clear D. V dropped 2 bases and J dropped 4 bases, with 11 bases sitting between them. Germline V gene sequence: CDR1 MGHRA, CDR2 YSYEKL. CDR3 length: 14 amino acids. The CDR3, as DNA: TGCGCCAGCAGCCAACGAAGTCCGAGCTATGGCTACACCTTC. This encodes CASSQRSPSYGYTF.

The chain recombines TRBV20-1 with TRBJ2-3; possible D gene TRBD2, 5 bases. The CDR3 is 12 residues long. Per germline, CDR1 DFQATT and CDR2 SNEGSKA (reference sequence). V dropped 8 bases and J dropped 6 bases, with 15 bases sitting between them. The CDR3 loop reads CSSGVAWDTQYF. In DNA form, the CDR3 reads TGCAGTTCTGGGGTAGCGTGGGATACGCAGTATTTT.

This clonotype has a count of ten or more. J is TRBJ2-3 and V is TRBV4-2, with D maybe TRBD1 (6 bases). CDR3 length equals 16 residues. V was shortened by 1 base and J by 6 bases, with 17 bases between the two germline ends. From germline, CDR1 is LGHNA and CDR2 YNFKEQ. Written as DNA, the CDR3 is TGTGCCAGCAGCCAAGGTGATATGGGGGCGGTGGATACGCAGTATTTT. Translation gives CASSQGDMGAVDTQYF.

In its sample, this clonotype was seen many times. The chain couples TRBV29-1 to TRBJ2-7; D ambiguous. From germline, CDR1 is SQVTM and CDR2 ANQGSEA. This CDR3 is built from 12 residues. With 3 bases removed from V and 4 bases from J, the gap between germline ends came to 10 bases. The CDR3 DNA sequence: TGCAGCGTTGACCTCGAAGGATACGAGCAGTACTTC. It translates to CSVDLEGYEQYF.

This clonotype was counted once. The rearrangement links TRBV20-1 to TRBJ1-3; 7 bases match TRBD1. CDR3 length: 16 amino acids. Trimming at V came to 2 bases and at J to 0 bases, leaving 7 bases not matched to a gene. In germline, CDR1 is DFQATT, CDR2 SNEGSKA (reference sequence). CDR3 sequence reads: CSARPQTGLSGNTIYF. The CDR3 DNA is TGCAGTGCTAGACCTCAGACAGGGCTCTCTGGAAACACCATATATTTT.

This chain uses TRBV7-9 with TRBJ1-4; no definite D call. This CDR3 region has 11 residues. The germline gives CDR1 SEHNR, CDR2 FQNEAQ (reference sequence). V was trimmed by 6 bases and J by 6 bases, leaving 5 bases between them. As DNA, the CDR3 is TGTGCCAGCAGGAAAGATGAAAAACTGTTTTTT. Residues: CASRKDEKLFF.

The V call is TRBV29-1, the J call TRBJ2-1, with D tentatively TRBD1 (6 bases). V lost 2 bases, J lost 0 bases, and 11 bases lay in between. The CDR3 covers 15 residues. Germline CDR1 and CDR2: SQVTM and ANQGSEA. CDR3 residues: CSVEFGQFSYNEQFF. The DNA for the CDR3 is TGCAGCGTTGAATTTGGACAGTTCTCCTACAATGAGCAGTTCTTC.

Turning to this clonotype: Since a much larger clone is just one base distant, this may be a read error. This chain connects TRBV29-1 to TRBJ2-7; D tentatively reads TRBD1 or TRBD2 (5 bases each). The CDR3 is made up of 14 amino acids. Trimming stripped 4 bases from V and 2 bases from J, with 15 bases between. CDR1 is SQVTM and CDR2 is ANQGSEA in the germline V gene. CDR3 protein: CSVVGGVSAYEQYF. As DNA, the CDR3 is TGCAGCGTTGTTGGGGGAGTATCGGCCTACGAGCAGTACTTC.

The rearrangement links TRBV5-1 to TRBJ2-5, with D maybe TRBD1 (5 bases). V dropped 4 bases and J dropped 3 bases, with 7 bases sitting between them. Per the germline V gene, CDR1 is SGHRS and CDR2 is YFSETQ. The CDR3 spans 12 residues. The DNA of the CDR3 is TGCGCCAGCAGCCCGGACAAAGAGACCCAGTACTTC. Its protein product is CASSPDKETQYF.

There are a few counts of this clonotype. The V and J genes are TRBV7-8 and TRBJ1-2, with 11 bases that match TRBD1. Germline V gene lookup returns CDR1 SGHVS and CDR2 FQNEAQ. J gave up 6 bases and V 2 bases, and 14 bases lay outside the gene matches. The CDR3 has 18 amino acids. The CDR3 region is CASSLNVGFRTGGNGYTF. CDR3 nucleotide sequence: TGTGCCAGCAGCTTAAATGTAGGGTTTAGGACAGGGGGCAATGGCTACACCTTC.

The DNA of the CDR3 is TGCAGTGCCAGTGCGGGGGCGGGGGATTCCGATACGCAGTATTTT. Protein: CSASAGAGDSDTQYF. The rearrangement joins TRBV20-1 to TRBJ2-3; perhaps TRBD2 as D (7 bases). V lost 6 bases to trimming and J lost 6 bases, with 22 bases between them. Looked up from germline, CDR1 is DFQATT and CDR2 is SNEGSKA (reference sequence). This CDR3 comprises 15 residues.

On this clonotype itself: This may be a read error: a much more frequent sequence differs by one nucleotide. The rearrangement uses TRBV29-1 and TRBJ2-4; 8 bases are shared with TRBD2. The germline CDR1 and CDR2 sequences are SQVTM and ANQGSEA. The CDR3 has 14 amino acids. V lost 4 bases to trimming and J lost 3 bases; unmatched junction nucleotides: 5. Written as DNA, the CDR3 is TGCAGCGTTGGTGATAGCGGGGTCAAAAACATTCAGTACTTC. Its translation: CSVGDSGVKNIQYF. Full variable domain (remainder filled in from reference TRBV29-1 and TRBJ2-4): SAVISQKPSRDICQRGTSLTIQCQVDSQVTMMFWYRQQPGQSLTLIATANQGSEATYESGFVIDKFPISRPNLTFSTLTVSNMSPEDSSIYLCSVGDSGVKNIQYFGAGTRLSVL.

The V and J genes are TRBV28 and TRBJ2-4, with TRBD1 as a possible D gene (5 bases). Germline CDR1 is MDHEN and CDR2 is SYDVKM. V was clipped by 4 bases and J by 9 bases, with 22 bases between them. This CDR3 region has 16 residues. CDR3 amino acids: CASSSQGSHIHGIQYF. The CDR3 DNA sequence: TGTGCCAGCAGTTCGCAGGGTAGCCACATACACGGCATTCAGTACTTC.

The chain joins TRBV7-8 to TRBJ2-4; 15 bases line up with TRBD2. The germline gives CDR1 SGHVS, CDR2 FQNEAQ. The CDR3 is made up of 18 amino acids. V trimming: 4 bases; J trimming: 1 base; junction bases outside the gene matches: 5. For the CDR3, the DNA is TGTGCCAGCAGCTCAGGACTAGCGGGGGGGCTGGCCAAAAACATTCAGTACTTC. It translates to CASSSGLAGGLAKNIQYF.

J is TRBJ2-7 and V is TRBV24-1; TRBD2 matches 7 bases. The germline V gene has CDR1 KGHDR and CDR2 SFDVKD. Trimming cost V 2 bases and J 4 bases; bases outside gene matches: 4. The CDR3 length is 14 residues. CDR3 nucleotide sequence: TGTGCCACCAGTGATTCCCGGGAGGTGTACGAGCAGTACTTC. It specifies CATSDSREVYEQYF.

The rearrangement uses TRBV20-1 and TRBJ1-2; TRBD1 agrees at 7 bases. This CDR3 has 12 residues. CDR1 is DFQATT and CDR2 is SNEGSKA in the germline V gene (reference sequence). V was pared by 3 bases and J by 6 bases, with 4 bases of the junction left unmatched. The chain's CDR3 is CSASPGGHGYTF. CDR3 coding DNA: TGCAGTGCTAGTCCAGGGGGGCATGGCTACACCTTC.

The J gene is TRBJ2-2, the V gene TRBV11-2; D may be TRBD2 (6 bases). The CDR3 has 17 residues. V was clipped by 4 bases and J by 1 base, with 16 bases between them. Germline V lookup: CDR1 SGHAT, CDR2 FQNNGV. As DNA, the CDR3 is TGTGCCAGCAGCTCGCACGGAGGGCGGAGGAACACCGGGGAGCTGTTTTTT. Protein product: CASSSHGGRRNTGELFF. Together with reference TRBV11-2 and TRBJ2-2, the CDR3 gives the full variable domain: EAGVAQSPRYKIIEKRQSVAFWCNPISGHATLYWYQQILGQGPKLLIQFQNNGVVDDSQLPKDRFSAERLKGVDSTLKIQPAKLEDSAVYLCASSSHGGRRNTGELFFGEGSRLTVL.

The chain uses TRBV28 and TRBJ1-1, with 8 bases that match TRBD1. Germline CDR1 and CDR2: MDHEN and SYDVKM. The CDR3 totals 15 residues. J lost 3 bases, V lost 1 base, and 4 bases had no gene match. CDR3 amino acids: CASSLLDRADTEAFF. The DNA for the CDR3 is TGTGCCAGCAGTTTATTGGACAGGGCGGACACTGAAGCTTTCTTT.

The CDR3 nucleotides read TGTGCCAGTAGTATCTCCTTAGCGGGAGTCCCCTACAATGAGCAGTACTTC. Protein product: CASSISLAGVPYNEQYF. The chain carries TRBV19 and TRBJ2-1, with 9 bases lining up with TRBD2. The DNA end is more similar to TRBJ2-7, so the J call may be wrong. CDR1 LNHDA and CDR2 SQIVND come from the germline V gene (reference sequence). The CDR3 has 17 amino acids.

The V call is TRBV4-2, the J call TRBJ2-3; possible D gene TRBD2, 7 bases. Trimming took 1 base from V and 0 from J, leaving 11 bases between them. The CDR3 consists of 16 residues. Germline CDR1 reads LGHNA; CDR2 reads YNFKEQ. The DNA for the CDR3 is TGTGCCAGCAGCCAAGCCGGGGGGCCGAGCACAGATACGCAGTATTTT. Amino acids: CASSQAGGPSTDTQYF.

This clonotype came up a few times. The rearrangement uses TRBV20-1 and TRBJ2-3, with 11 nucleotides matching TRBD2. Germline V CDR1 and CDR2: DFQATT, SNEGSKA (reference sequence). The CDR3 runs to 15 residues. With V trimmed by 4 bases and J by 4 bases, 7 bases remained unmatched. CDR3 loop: CSATLTSGIADTQYF. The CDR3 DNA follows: TGCAGTGCTACCCTGACTAGCGGGATCGCAGATACGCAGTATTTT.

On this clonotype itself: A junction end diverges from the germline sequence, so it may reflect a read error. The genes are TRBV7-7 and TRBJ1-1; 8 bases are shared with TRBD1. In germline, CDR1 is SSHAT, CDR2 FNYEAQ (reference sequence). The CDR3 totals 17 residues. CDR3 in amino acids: CASSLNITRQGKTEAFF. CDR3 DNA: TGTGCTAGCAGCTTAAACATCACGAGACAGGGGAAGACTGAAGCTTTCTTT.